The subject of this entry is one T cell receptor beta chain. This receptor's antigen is unknown. Base qualities are not at hand, and no much larger clone is one base apart. The germline V gene (reference sequence) supplies CDR1 MNHEY and CDR2 SMNVEV. V and J lose 5 bases and 8 bases, and a span of 22 bases separates them. The CDR3 spans 16 residues, from the cysteine through the phenylalanine. Of all the DNA, just the CDR3 is kept, 48 bases in frame from base 1. The sample is drawn from a study of blood T cells in healthy people across ages (dated by TCRdb to about 2015). Regarding the research as a whole: In model experiments, roughly one uniquely barcoded TCR beta cDNA molecule per two T cells was captured by template switching. To track age-related changes in TCR beta repertoire diversity, the study relied on deep sequencing normalized with unique cDNA molecular identifiers. For two donors (one aged 18 to 29 and one aged 80 or older), the study analyzed two additional independent replicas of 1 million unique cDNA reads from the same blood draw. Four age groups were formed from the donors: young (average approximately 15 years), middle-aged (around 37), aged (about 62) and long-lived (around 82).

Receptors were amplified or captured by 5' RACE. For sequencing, an Illumina HiSeq 2500 was employed. A second PCR of roughly 7 to 11 cycles was performed with a sample-barcoded 5' primer and a J-beta primer mix. Each TCR beta cDNA molecule received a unique molecular identifier from a template-switch 5' adaptor carrying 12 random nucleotides. Each sample yielded at least 2.5 million CDR3-containing paired-end reads. First-strand cDNA synthesis was performed from all RNA using the Mint cDNA synthesis kit, with priming by a TRBC-specific oligonucleotide. All cDNA was treated with uracil-DNA glycosylase and then went through a first 18-cycle PCR with the universal primers M1SS and BC2_uni_R. The paper's data handling went like this. For normalization, 1 million high-quality reads, each with a distinct molecular identifier, were randomly selected from each sample. Instead of being binned into consensus sequences, reads that shared molecular identifiers were thrown out. MiTCR, run with a Q25 quality threshold and the strictest error-elimination algorithm, handled CDR3 identification, clonotype clustering and error correction. A nonparametric unseen species model with Euler transformation was used to estimate lower-bound total TCR beta diversity. TCRdb trimmed public reads at Q25 via fastp, called clones via MiXCR and kept in-frame beta chains. Merged by CDR3 protein, the rows form single entries marked with the most common genes and DNA. These V and J calls originate from TCRdb's pipeline instead of the authors' own analysis. The sample contains about 780,000 distinct CDR3 sequences, roughly 24% of them found a single time. The ten top clones hold 2.5% to 3.5% of the sample.

The 39 donors, aged roughly 6 to 95 years, were systemically healthy Caucasian individuals from Russia. Ten milliliters of peripheral blood were collected from each donor into EDTA-treated Vacutainer tubes. Ficoll-Paque density-gradient centrifugation was used to isolate PBMCs, with at least 6 million obtained per sample. Trizol reagent was used to extract total RNA from PBMCs, with at least 6 micrograms per sample. For every donor, an aliquot of PBMCs went through flow cytometry to measure the percentages of naive CD45RAhigh/CD27high T cells. What the work shows at the level of the full study, not this receptor alone: The percentage of naive T cells measured by flow cytometry correlated strongly with observed TCR beta diversity. Estimates of total diversity based on one million sequenced T cells were regarded as lower bounds and as underestimates. Compared with the aged group, the long-lived group had more naive CD4+ T cells, fewer expanded clones and increased TCR diversity, suggesting age selection. Because donor CMV infection status was unknown, age-related changes in expanded clonotypes were potentially confounded. Bulk unsorted PBMC profiling prevented conclusive comparison of naive and antigen-experienced compartments. As age increased, observed TCR beta diversity per million T cells dropped in a roughly linear way, and a significant reduction was already evident by age 40.

The same specimen was also included in a second study, on T cells of mothers and their children. As noted in the second study: The donors were nine systemically healthy Caucasian individuals, made up of three mothers and their six children. cDNA synthesis used all of the extracted RNA, with about 1.5 ug of RNA in each 15 ul reaction. In the second PCR, sample barcodes and 2-4 random nucleotides were introduced via the M1S primer. Each mother yielded over 8.5 million TCR beta CDR3 reads and each child about 3 million reads. Thymic selection similarly shapes TCR recombination output in related and unrelated pairs, with minor effect from inherited differences. Related mother-child pairs always showed normalized repertoire overlap that was slightly higher than in unrelated mother-child pairs, though the difference was never significant. No persistent microchimeric T cell clones were detected, at a sensitivity of 80 to 100 clones per million clonotypes. In the study, deep NGS was used to compare the TCR beta repertoires of mothers and children, and features distinguishing related mother-child pairs from unrelated individuals were sought. The mean age was around 40 +/- 4 years for the mothers and around 11 +/- 4 years for the children. Libraries were sequenced on Illumina HiSeq 2000 with 100+100 nt paired-end reads after adapter ligation with NEBNext reagents. To prevent cross-contamination, the mother and child libraries were prepared one month apart and sequenced in separate runs. Each donor had between 500,000 and 2,000,000 distinct TCR beta clonotypes identified. Naive TCR beta clonotypes were estimated from low-frequency clonotypes matched to each donor's FACS-determined naive share, without sorting.

The sequenced material came from blood. The rearrangement joined TRBV27 to TRBJ2-1, with the identity of the D gene unclear. The TCR comes from a boy aged 5 to 17 in good health. The CDR3 region has the sequence CASSPPGVGPGDEQFF. The DNA sequence reads TGTGCCAGCAGTCCCCCCGGAGTAGGCCCGGGCGATGAGCAGTTCTTC.